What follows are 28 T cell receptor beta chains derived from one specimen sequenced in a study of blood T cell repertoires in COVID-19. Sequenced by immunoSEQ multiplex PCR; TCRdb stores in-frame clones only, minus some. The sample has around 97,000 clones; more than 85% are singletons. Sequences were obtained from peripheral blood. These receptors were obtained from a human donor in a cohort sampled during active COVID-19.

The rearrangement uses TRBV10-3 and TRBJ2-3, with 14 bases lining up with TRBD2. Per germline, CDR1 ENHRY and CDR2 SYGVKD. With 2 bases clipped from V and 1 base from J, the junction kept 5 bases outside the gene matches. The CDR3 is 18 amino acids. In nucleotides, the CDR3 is TGTGCCATCAGTGAGGGGACTAGCGGGGGTGAGGGCACAGATACGCAGTATTTT. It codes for CAISEGTSGGEGTDTQYF.

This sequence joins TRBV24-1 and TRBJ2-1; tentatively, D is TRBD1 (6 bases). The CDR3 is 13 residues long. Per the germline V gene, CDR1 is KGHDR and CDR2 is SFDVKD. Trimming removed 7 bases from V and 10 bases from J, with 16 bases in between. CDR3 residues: CATSRPEGQEQFF. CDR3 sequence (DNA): TGTGCCACCAGCAGGCCAGAGGGACAAGAGCAGTTCTTC.

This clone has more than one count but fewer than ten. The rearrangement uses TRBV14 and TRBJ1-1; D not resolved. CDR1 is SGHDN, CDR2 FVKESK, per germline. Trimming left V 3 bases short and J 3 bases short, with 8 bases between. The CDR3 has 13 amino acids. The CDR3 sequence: CASSHGGYTEAFF. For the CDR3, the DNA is TGTGCCAGCAGCCACGGCGGGTACACTGAAGCTTTCTTT.

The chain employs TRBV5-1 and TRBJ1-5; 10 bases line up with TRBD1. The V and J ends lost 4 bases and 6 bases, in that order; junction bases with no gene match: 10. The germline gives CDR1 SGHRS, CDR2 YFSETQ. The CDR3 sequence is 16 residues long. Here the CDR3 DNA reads TGCGCCAGCAGCCCGCTTCCGGGACAGGGGATTCAGCCCCAGCATTTT. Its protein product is CASSPLPGQGIQPQHF.

The CDR3: CASSHSLYEQYF. The CDR3 DNA follows: TGTGCCAGCAGTCACAGTCTCTACGAGCAGTACTTC. The chain carries TRBV12-3 or TRBV12-4 and TRBJ2-7; D unresolved. With 5 bases removed from V and 3 bases from J, the gap between germline ends came to 8 bases. This CDR3 region has 12 residues.

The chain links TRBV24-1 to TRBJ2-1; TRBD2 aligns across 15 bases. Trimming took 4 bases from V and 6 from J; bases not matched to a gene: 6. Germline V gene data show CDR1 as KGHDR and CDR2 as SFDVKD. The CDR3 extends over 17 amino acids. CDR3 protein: CATSDPGLAGGGNEQFF. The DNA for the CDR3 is TGTGCCACCAGTGACCCCGGACTAGCGGGAGGGGGCAATGAGCAGTTCTTC.

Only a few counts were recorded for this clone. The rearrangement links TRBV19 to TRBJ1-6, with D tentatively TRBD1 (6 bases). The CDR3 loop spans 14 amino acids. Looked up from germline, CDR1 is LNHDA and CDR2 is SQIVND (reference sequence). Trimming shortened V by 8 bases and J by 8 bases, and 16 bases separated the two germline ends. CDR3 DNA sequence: TGTGCCAGTGGTTCGACAGGAACCTATTCACCCCTCCACTTT. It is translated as CASGSTGTYSPLHF.

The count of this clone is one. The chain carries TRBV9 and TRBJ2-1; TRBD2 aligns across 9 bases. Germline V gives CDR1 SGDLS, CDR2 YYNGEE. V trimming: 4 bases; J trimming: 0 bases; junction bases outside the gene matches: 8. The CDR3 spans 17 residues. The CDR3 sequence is CASSRASGKSSYNEQFF. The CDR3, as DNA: TGTGCCAGCAGCCGGGCTAGCGGGAAGAGCTCCTACAATGAGCAGTTCTTC.

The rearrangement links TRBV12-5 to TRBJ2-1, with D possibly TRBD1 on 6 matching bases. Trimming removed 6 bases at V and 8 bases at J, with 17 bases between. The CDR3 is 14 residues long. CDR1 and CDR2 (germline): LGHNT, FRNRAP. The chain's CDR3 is CASGMDSILDEQFF. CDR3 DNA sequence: TGTGCTAGTGGGATGGACAGCATACTCGATGAGCAGTTCTTC.

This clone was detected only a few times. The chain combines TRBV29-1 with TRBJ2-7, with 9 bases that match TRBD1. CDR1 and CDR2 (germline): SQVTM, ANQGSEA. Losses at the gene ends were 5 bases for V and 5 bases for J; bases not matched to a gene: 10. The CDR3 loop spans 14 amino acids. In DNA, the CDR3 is TGCAGCGTTCGACAGGGGGGGAGAGACGACGAGCAGTACTTC. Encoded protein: CSVRQGGRDDEQYF.

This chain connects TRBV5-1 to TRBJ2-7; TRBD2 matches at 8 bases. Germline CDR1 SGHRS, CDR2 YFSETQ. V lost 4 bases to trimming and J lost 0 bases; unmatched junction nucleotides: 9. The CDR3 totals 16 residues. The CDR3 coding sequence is TGCGCCAGCAGCCTTGCCGGGGGGGTGAGCTCCTACGAGCAGTACTTC. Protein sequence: CASSLAGGVSSYEQYF.

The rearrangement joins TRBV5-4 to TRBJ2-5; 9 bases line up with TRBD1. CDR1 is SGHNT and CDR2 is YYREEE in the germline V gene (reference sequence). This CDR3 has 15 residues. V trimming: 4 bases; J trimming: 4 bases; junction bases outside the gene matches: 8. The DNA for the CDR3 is TGTGCCAGCAGCACCCGGGACAGGGACTTAGAGACCCAGTACTTC. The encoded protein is CASSTRDRDLETQYF.

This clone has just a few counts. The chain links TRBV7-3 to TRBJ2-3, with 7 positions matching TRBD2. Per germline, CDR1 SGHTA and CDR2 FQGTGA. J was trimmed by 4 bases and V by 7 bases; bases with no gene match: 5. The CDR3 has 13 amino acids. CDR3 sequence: CASKRGGSDTQYF. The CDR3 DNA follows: TGTGCCAGCAAGCGGGGAGGCTCAGATACGCAGTATTTT.

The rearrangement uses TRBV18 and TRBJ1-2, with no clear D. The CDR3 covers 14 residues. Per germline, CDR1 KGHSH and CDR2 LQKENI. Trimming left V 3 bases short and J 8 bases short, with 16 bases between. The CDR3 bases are TGTGCCAGCTCACCTCGCGGGGATTCGTGGGGCTACACCTTC. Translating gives CASSPRGDSWGYTF.

CDR3 coding DNA: TGTGCCTGGCTTTTTAGTAGCGGGATCACAGATACGCAGTATTTT. Translated: CAWLFSSGITDTQYF. This sequence joins TRBV30 and TRBJ2-3; 8 bases line up with TRBD2. Trimming at V came to 5 bases and at J to 2 bases, leaving 9 bases not matched to a gene. CDR3 length equals 15 residues. The germline V gene has CDR1 GTSNPN and CDR2 SVGIG (reference sequence).

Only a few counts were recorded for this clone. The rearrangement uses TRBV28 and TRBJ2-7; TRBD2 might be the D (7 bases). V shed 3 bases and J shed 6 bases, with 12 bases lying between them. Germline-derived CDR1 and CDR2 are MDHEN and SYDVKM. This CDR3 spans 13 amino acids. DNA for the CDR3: TGTGCCAGCAGTTTGGGGGGGCCTCTCGAGCAGTACTTC. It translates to CASSLGGPLEQYF.

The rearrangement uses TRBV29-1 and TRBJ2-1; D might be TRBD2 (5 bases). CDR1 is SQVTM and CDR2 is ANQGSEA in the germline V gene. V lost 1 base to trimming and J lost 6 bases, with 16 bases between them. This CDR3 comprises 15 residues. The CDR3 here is CSVEGGWAAVNEQFF. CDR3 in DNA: TGCAGCGTTGAAGGCGGGTGGGCAGCGGTCAATGAGCAGTTCTTC.

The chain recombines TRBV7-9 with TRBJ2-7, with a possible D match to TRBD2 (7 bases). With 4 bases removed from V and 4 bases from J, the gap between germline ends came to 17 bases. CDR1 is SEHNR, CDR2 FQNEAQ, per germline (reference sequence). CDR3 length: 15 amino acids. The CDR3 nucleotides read TGTGCCAGCAGCTCTACCTGGGGGGGCAGGTACGAGCAGTACTTC. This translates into CASSSTWGGRYEQYF.

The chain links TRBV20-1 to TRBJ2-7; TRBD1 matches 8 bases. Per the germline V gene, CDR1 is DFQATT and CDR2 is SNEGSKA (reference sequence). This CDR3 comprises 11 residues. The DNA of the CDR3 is TGCACTGGACAGGGAGACTACGAGCAGTACTTC. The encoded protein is CTGQGDYEQYF.

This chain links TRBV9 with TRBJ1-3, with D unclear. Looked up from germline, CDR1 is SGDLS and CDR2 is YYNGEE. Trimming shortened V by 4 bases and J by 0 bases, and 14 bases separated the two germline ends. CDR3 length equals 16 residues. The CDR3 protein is CASSPHEGFSGNTIYF. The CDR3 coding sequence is TGTGCCAGCAGCCCTCACGAGGGTTTCTCTGGAAACACCATATATTTT.

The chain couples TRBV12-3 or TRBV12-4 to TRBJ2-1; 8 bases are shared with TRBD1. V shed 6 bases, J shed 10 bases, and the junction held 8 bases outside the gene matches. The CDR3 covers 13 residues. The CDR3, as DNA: TGTGCCAGCAGCTCCGACAGGGGTAGGGAGCAGTTCTTC. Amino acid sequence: CASSSDRGREQFF.

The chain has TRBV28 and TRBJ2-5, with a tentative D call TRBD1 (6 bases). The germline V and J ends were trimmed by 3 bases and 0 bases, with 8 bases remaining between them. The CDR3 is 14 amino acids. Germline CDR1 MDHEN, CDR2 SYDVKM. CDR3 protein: CASSFRDNQETQYF. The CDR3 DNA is TGTGCCAGCAGTTTTAGGGACAACCAAGAGACCCAGTACTTC.

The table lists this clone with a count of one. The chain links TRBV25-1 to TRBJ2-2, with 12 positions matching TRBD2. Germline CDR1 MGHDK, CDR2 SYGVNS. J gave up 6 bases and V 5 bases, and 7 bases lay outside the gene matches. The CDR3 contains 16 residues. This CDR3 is CASSLRTSGKSGELFF. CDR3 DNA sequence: TGTGCCAGCAGTTTACGGACTAGCGGGAAATCCGGGGAGCTGTTTTTT.

In DNA form, the CDR3 reads TGTGCCAGCAGCGTAGGGTCTGGAGGCGGGGACGAGCAGTACTTC. The encoded protein is CASSVGSGGGDEQYF. The chain employs TRBV9 and TRBJ2-7, with a weak D call TRBD2 (6 bases). The germline gives CDR1 SGDLS, CDR2 YYNGEE. V lost 0 bases and J lost 5, with 15 bases in between. The CDR3 spans 15 residues.

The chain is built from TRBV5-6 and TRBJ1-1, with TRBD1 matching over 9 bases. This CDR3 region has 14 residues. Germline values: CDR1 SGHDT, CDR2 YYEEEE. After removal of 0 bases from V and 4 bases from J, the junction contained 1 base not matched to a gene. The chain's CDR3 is CASSLDRGLTEAFF. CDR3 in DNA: TGTGCCAGCAGCTTGGACAGGGGGCTCACTGAAGCTTTCTTT.

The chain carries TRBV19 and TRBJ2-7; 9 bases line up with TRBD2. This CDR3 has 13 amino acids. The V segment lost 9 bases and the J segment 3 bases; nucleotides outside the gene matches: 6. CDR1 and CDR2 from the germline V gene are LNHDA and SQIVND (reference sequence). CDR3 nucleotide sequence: TGTGCCAGCTCGGCGGGGGGGATCTACGAGCAGTACTTC. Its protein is CASSAGGIYEQYF.

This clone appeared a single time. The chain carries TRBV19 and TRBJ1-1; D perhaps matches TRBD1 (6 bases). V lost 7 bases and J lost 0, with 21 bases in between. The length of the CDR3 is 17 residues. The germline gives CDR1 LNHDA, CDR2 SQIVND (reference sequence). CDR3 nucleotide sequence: TGTGCCAGTACCCGGGCCCGACAGGTGGGGATGAACACTGAAGCTTTCTTT. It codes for CASTRARQVGMNTEAFF.

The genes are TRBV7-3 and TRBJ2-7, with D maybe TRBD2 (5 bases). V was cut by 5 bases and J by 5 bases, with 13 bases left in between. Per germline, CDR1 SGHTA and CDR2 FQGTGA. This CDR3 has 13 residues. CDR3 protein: CASSKSTRHEQYF. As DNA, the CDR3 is TGTGCCAGCAGCAAATCCACTAGACACGAGCAGTACTTC.